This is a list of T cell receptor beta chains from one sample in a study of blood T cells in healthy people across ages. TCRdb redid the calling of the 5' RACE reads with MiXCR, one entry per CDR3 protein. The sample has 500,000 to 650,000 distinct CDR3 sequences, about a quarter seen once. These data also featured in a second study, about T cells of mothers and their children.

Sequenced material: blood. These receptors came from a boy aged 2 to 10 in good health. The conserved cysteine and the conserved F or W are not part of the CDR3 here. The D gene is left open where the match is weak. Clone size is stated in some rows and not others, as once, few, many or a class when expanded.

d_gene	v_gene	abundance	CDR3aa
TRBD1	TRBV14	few	ASSQARTGGKNIQY
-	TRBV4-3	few	ASSHSRSGANVLT
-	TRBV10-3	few	AINRDVNSPLH
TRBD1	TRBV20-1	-	SARVSGGQRSYEQY
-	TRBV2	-	ASSRSLPEKAF
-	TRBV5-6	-	ASSLAKLPTGELF
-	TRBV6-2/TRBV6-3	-	ASTNRTSRFNEQF
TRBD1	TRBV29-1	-	SVVGTGQGANT
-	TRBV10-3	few	AISEYEKGTQY
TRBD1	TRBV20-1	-	SQRGRATLYNEQF
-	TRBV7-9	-	ASSPKRSSYNEQF
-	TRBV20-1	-	SARVTQRNYGYT
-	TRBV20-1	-	SARRTGSVWEQY
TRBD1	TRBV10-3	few	AISADRDTEKLF
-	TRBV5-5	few	ASSAPVAGSGELF
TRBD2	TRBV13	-	ASSSEAGVQY
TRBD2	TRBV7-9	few	ASSAGLAPTEQY
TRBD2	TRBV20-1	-	SARDQGVSGTFPLGKNIQS
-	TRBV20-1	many	SARVTVDTEAF
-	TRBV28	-	ASSFRGRGSKTQY
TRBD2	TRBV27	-	ASSLRTSYEQY
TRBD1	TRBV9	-	ASSVRDRGLDTQY